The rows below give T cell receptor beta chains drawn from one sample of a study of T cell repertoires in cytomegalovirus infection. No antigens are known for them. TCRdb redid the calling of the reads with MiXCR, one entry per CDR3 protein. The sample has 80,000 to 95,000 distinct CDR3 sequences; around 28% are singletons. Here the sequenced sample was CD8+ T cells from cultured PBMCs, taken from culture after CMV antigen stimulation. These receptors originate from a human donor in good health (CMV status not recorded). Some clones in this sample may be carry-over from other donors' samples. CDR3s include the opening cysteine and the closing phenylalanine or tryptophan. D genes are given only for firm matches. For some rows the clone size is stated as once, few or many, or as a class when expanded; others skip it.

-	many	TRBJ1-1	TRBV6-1	TGTGCCAGCAGTTATATCTTTGACAAAGAAGCTTTCTTT	CASSYIFDKEAFF
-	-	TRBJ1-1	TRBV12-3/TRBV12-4	TGTGCCAGCAGTCGTTCCGATACAATGGGTGAAGCTTTCTTT	CASSRSDTMGEAFF
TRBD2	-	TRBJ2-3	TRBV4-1	TGCGCCAGCAGCCAAGAAGCGGGGCTTTCTACAGATACGCAGTATTTT	CASSQEAGLSTDTQYF
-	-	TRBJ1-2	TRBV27	TGTGCCAGCAGTCCCGGGTTCCTTCCCCTTCACTTC	CASSPGFLPLHF
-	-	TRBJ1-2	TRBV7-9	TGTGCCAGCCTAGGGGATGTGGGTGTCGGCTATGGCTACACCTTC	CASLGDVGVGYGYTF
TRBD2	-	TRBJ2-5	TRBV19	TGTGCCAGTGCGGGGGACCAGGAGACCCAGTACTTC	CASAGDQETQYF
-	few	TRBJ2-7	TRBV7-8	TGTGCCAGCAGCGTCAGGGATTTCAACGAGCAGTACTTC	CASSVRDFNEQYF
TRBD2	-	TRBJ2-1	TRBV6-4	TGTGCCAGCAGTGACCTAGCGGGGGGGCTGAATGAGCAGTTCTTC	CASSDLAGGLNEQFF
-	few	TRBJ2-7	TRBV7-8	TGTGCCAGCAGCTTAGAAATAAGCTACGAGCAGTACTTC	CASSLEISYEQYF
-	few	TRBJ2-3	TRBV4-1	TGTGCCAGCAGCCAAGATTACCTGACTAGTACAGATACGCAGTATTTT	CASSQDYLTSTDTQYF
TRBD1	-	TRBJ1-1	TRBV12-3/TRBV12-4	TGTGCCAGCAGTCCCACGGATAGGGGGCTGGCAGCTTTCTTT	CASSPTDRGLAAFF
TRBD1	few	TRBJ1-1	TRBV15	TGTGCCACCAGCAGAGGTGCAGGGGGCGAAGACACTGAAGCTTTCTTT	CATSRGAGGEDTEAFF
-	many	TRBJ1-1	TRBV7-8	TGTGCCAGCAGCCGCGGGGGGGAGAGCTTTGAAGCTTTCTTT	CASSRGGESFEAFF
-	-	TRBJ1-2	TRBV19	TGTGCCAGTAGTATCAGGGGCCATGGCTACACCTTC	CASSIRGHGYTF
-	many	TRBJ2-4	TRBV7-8	TGTGCCAGCAGCTCAGGGGAGACCTTGAACATTCAGTACTTC	CASSSGETLNIQYF
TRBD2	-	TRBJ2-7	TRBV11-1	TGTGCCAGCAGCCGGGGAGGGGCAGAACCCTACGAGCAGTACTTC	CASSRGGAEPYEQYF
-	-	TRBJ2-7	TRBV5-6	TGTGCCAGCAGCTTGTTCGGGAGCTACGAGCAGTACTTC	CASSLFGSYEQYF
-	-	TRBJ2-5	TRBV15	TGTGCCACCAGCAGTCCCGGCGAGACCCAGTACTTC	CATSSPGETQYF
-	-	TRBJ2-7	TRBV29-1	TGCAGCGTTGTAGGTGATTTCTACGAGCAGTACTTC	CSVVGDFYEQYF
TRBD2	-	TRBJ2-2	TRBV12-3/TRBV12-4	TGTGCCAGCAGGCGGGGGGTTTACACCGGGGAGCTGTTTTTT	CASRRGVYTGELFF
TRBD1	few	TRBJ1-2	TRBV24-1	TGTGCCACCAGTGATTCCACCGGGACAGGGGTCTATGGCTACACCTTC	CATSDSTGTGVYGYTF
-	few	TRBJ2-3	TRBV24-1	TGTGCCACCAGTGATTTGACCCGGCACGCAGGAGATACGCAGTATTTT	CATSDLTRHAGDTQYF
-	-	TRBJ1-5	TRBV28	TGTGCCAGCAGTCTACAGTATAGCAATCAGCCCCAGCATTTT	CASSLQYSNQPQHF
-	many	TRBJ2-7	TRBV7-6	TGTGCCAGCAGCTTAACCGATGGCTACGAGCAGTACTTC	CASSLTDGYEQYF
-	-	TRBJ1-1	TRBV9	TGTGCCAGCAGCTCACCCAACAGGGAGAACACTGAAGCTTTCTTT	CASSSPNRENTEAFF
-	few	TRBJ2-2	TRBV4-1	TGCGCCAGCAGCCAAGATAGGCTCGCCGGGGAGCTGTTTTTT	CASSQDRLAGELFF
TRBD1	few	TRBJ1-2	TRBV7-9	TGTGCCAGCAGCTCCGGGACAGGGGAGACTTATGGCTACACCTTC	CASSSGTGETYGYTF
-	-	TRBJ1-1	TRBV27	TGTGCCAGCGAGAGGGGGACTGAAGCTTTCTTT	CASERGTEAFF